This T cell receptor beta chain was recovered during a study of T cells after yellow fever vaccination. Trimming left V 7 bases short and J 7 bases short, with 10 bases between. Germline CDR1 is KGHDR and CDR2 is SFDVKD. The CDR3 is 12 residues long. MiXCR was run by TCRdb on the 5' RACE reads, yielding one entry per CDR3 protein. Among around 600,000 distinct CDR3 sequences, roughly 12% were seen once, and the ten largest hold about 15%. The TCR comes from a man between 25 and 39 years old who received the YFV17D yellow fever vaccine. The sequenced sample was PBMCs, obtained on the day of the yellow fever booster vaccination. J is TRBJ2-1 and V is TRBV24-1; weak D call: TRBD1 (5 bases). The CDR3 loop is CATSRADNEQFF. DNA of the CDR3: TGTGCCACCAGCAGGGCTGATAATGAGCAGTTCTTC.